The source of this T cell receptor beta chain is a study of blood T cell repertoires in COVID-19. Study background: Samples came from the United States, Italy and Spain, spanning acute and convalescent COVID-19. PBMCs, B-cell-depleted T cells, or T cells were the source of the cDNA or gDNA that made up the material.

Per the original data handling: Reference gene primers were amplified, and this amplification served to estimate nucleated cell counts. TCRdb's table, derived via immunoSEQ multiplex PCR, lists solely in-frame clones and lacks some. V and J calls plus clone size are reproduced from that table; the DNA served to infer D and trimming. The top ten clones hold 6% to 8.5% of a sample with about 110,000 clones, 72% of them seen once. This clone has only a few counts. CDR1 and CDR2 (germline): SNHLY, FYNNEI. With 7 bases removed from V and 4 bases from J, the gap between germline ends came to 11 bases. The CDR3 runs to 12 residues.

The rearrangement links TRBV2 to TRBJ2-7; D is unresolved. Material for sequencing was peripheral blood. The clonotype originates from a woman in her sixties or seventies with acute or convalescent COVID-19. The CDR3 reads CASMGREYEQYF. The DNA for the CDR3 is TGTGCCAGCATGGGCCGAGAGTACGAGCAGTACTTC.